Presented here are 20 T cell receptor beta chains from one specimen sequenced in a study of T cell responses to AZD1222 COVID-19 vaccine. Some clones are missing from TCRdb's copy, which holds only in-frame ones; the method was immunoSEQ multiplex PCR. The table has about 160,000 clones, 88% seen once. The sequencing here drew on peripheral blood, taken 28 days after the second AZD1222 dose. The source is an adult who received the AZD1222 COVID-19 vaccine.

This chain links TRBV18 with TRBJ2-5; 10 bases are a match to TRBD2. From germline, CDR1 is KGHSH and CDR2 LQKENI. The trim removed 4 bases at V and 2 bases at J, leaving 7 bases unmatched. CDR3 length: 16 residues. CDR3: CASSQAGGTAQETQYF. The CDR3, as DNA: TGTGCCAGCTCACAAGCGGGAGGGACGGCACAAGAGACCCAGTACTTC. The whole variable domain, filled in from reference TRBV18 and TRBJ2-5, reads NAGVMQNPRHLVRRRGQEARLRCSPMKGHSHVYWYRQLPEEGLKFMVYLQKENIIDESGMPKERFSAEFPKEGPSILRIQQVVRGDSAAYFCASSQAGGTAQETQYFGPGTRLLVL.

This chain's CDR3 is CASSPGWGTKLSNEQFF. The CDR3 DNA sequence: TGCGCCAGCAGCCCAGGTTGGGGGACTAAACTATCAAATGAGCAGTTCTTC. The rearrangement joins TRBV5-1 to TRBJ2-1; TRBD2 matches at 7 bases. Per the germline V gene, CDR1 is SGHRS and CDR2 is YFSETQ. The CDR3 has 17 amino acids. V trimming: 4 bases; J trimming: 7 bases; junction bases outside the gene matches: 17.

The chain carries TRBV27 and TRBJ2-7; the D gene could be TRBD1 or TRBD2 (5 bases each). This CDR3 has 17 amino acids. The V end lost 6 bases, the J end lost 1 base, and 22 bases lay between the germline ends. Germline V gene lookup returns CDR1 MNHEY and CDR2 SMNVEV (reference sequence). The CDR3 nucleotides read TGTGCCAGCAGCCCTTTAGAGGGGTTTCCTCGTTCCTACGAGCAGTACTTC. Translation: CASSPLEGFPRSYEQYF.

V usage is TRBV19 and J usage is TRBJ1-5; 7 bases map to TRBD1. CDR3 length: 14 residues. Losses at the gene ends were 1 base for V and 6 bases for J; bases not matched to a gene: 3. The germline gives CDR1 LNHDA, CDR2 SQIVND (reference sequence). CDR3 residues: CASSIGGQAQPQHF. CDR3 nucleotide sequence: TGTGCCAGTAGTATAGGAGGACAGGCTCAGCCCCAGCATTTT.

This sequence joins TRBV5-1 and TRBJ1-1, with D perhaps TRBD1 (5 bases). V lost 4 bases and J 4 bases, leaving 14 bases between the germline ends. This CDR3 has 14 amino acids. Germline values: CDR1 SGHRS, CDR2 YFSETQ. CDR3 region: CASSRDGTGTEAFF. The CDR3 DNA reads TGCGCCAGCAGCAGAGACGGGACCGGCACTGAAGCTTTCTTT.

The V and J genes are TRBV9 and TRBJ1-1; the D gene is possibly TRBD1 (5 bases). V dropped 7 bases and J dropped 4 bases, with 11 bases sitting between them. Germline V gives CDR1 SGDLS, CDR2 YYNGEE. The CDR3 covers 12 residues. This CDR3 reads CASATGTTEAFF. CDR3 coding DNA: TGTGCCAGCGCTACAGGCACCACTGAAGCTTTCTTT.

This clone was found a few times. V and J are TRBV4-3 and TRBJ1-2; 7 bases map to TRBD1. This CDR3 has 14 residues. V dropped 4 bases and J dropped 1; count of bases not matched to a gene: 3. CDR1 is LGHNA, CDR2 YSLEER, per germline. The CDR3 here is CASSRGQNNYGYTF. CDR3 sequence (DNA): TGCGCCAGCAGCCGGGGACAGAATAACTATGGCTACACCTTC.

V gene TRBV7-8 combines with J gene TRBJ1-1; a possible D gene is TRBD1 (6 bases). Germline assignment: CDR1 SGHVS and CDR2 FQNEAQ. The CDR3 runs to 18 residues. The ends were cut back, 5 bases at V and 0 bases at J, with 22 bases in the middle. The CDR3 loop reads CASSDGIRGGPLNTEAFF. DNA for the CDR3: TGTGCCAGCAGCGACGGGATTAGGGGGGGTCCCTTGAACACTGAAGCTTTCTTT.

The chain joins TRBV7-9 to TRBJ1-2; the D is unclear. The V and J ends lost 3 bases and 4 bases respectively, with 6 bases between them. This CDR3 has 12 amino acids. Germline V gene data show CDR1 as SEHNR and CDR2 as FQNEAQ (reference sequence). CDR3 sequence: CASSFDLYGYTF. CDR3 DNA sequence: TGTGCCAGCAGCTTCGACCTCTATGGCTACACCTTC.

This chain connects TRBV6-2 or TRBV6-3 to TRBJ1-1; D not resolved. CDR1 is MNHEY and CDR2 is SVGEGT in the germline V gene. The CDR3 has 15 amino acids. The V and J ends lost 5 bases and 1 base respectively, with 14 bases between them. In nucleotides, the CDR3 is TGTGCCAGCAGTGCTGGCCTCGGCGGGAACACTGAAGCTTTCTTT. Amino acid sequence: CASSAGLGGNTEAFF.

The chain recombines TRBV7-7 with TRBJ1-1; no clear D gene. Germline loops: CDR1 SSHAT, CDR2 FNYEAQ (reference sequence). This CDR3 spans 13 amino acids. Trimming cost V 2 bases and J 0 bases, with 4 bases left between them. The CDR3 sequence: CASSLRMNTEAFF. The CDR3 coding sequence is TGTGCCAGCAGCTTAAGAATGAACACTGAAGCTTTCTTT.

V and J are TRBV11-2 and TRBJ1-5, with D uncertain. Germline values: CDR1 SGHAT, CDR2 FQNNGV. Trimming removed 0 bases from V and 9 bases from J, with 9 bases in between. The CDR3 has 13 residues. As DNA, the CDR3 is TGTGCCAGCAGCTTAGATGGCCCGGGGCCCCAGCATTTT. Its translation: CASSLDGPGPQHF.

The chain joins TRBV6-5 to TRBJ1-3; no clear D. CDR1 MNHEY and CDR2 SVGAGI come from the germline V gene. The V end was cut by 2 bases, the J end by 8 bases, with 10 bases between. The CDR3 extends over 13 amino acids. CDR3 nucleotides: TGTGCCAGCAGTTACGGCCCCGGGGACACCATATATTTT. Translation: CASSYGPGDTIYF.

V and J are TRBV11-2 and TRBJ2-1; D ambiguous. Trimming shortened V by 5 bases and J by 0 bases, and 14 bases separated the two germline ends. The CDR3 has 16 residues. CDR1 SGHAT and CDR2 FQNNGV come from the germline V gene. The CDR3 reads CASSPELESSYNEQFF. The CDR3, as DNA: TGTGCCAGCAGCCCGGAACTCGAGAGCTCCTACAATGAGCAGTTCTTC.

The chain uses TRBV15 and TRBJ1-1; the D gene is possibly TRBD1 (5 bases). The CDR3 contains 12 residues. Trimming left V 3 bases short and J 6 bases short, with 8 bases between. CDR1 LNHNV and CDR2 YYDKDF come from the germline V gene (reference sequence). CDR3 amino acids: CATSSQGSEAFF. The CDR3 DNA sequence: TGTGCCACCAGCAGCCAGGGCTCTGAAGCTTTCTTT.

V and J are TRBV29-1 and TRBJ1-1, with D tentatively TRBD1 (5 bases). CDR1 is SQVTM, CDR2 ANQGSEA, per germline. Deletions cut 7 bases from V and 4 bases from J, with 13 bases between. The CDR3 is 12 residues long. CDR3 region: CSAGRQPTEAFF. CDR3 DNA sequence: TGCAGCGCTGGGAGACAGCCCACTGAAGCTTTCTTT.

The V gene is TRBV5-1, the J gene TRBJ1-1; a weak D match, TRBD1 (5 bases). The V and J ends lost 2 bases and 0 bases respectively, with 8 bases between them. CDR1 is SGHRS and CDR2 is YFSETQ in the germline V gene. This CDR3 contains 14 residues. The chain's CDR3 is CASSLQALNTEAFF. DNA of the CDR3: TGCGCCAGCAGCTTACAGGCCTTGAACACTGAAGCTTTCTTT.

This sequence joins TRBV5-1 and TRBJ2-7; possibly TRBD2 for D (7 bases). Trimming took off 3 bases at V and 4 bases at J, with 14 bases between the two ends. The CDR3 contains 14 residues. Germline CDR1 is SGHRS and CDR2 is YFSETQ. The DNA for the CDR3 is TGCGCCAGCAGCTGGGGGGGCGCGAGTTACGAGCAGTACTTC. It translates to CASSWGGASYEQYF.

This chain uses TRBV29-1 with TRBJ1-2, with 7 bases aligning to TRBD1. With V trimmed by 5 bases and J by 4 bases, 1 base remained unmatched. The germline V gene encodes CDR1 SQVTM and CDR2 ANQGSEA. The CDR3 runs to 11 residues. The DNA for the CDR3 is TGCAGCGTTAGGACAGGCTATGGCTACACCTTC. It specifies CSVRTGYGYTF.

The CDR3 loop is CASSLVSTQETQYF. CDR3 DNA: TGCGCCAGCAGCTTGGTGTCAACTCAAGAGACCCAGTACTTC. The chain links TRBV5-1 to TRBJ2-5; D gene ambiguous. The CDR3 is 14 amino acids. CDR1 and CDR2 (germline): SGHRS, YFSETQ. V lost 0 bases to trimming and J lost 2 bases, with 8 bases between them. Full variable domain (remainder filled in from reference TRBV5-1 and TRBJ2-5): KAGVTQTPRYLIKTRGQQVTLSCSPISGHRSVSWYQQTPGQGLQFLFEYFSETQRNKGNFPGRFSGRQFSNSRSEMNVSTLELGDSALYLCASSLVSTQETQYFGPGTRLLVL.